What follows describes a single TCR beta chain. The antigen this receptor binds is unknown. No much larger clone exists at a distance of one base, and base qualities are not known. This specimen comes from a study of CD8 T cells in ankylosing spondylitis (TCRdb year 2017). In terms of the full investigation: The study profiled T cell receptor beta repertoires in healthy donors and ankylosing spondylitis patients to find disease-linked TCR variants. Peripheral blood samples were taken, and synovial fluid was additionally collected from ankylosing spondylitis patients. The full study cohort comprised about 23 ankylosing spondylitis patients and approximately 100 healthy donors. What the research found in general, with its limitations: A CD8+ phenotype was shown by the disease-linked clones, which were found at relatively low frequencies in peripheral blood. According to the report, matched synovial fluid samples from ankylosing spondylitis patients were significantly enriched for the disease-linked clones. Blood from ankylosing spondylitis patients appeared to be characterized by a TCR beta motif made up of several highly homologous amino acid variants. Some TCR beta motif variants had previously been reported in synovial fluid and blood of reactive arthritis patients, which suggested common disease-initiation mechanisms.

Based on the germline V gene, the CDR1 and CDR2 sequences are SGHRS and YFSETQ. V trim: 4 bases; J trim: 4 bases; unmatched bases: 10. The CDR3 measures 15 amino acids from cysteine to phenylalanine. The retained sequence is limited to the CDR3, 45 bases, with the frame set at the first base. TCRdb lists the instrument as Illumina HiSeq 2500. TCR beta libraries were prepared by quantitative 5'-RACE with molecular barcodes. The study's own analysis went as follows. A new computational method based on a probabilistic model of VDJ rearrangement was used to identify disease-linked TCR variants. The public sequencing data were trimmed at Q25 with fastp and processed into clonotypes with MiXCR by TCRdb, which kept only in-frame beta chains. All rows with the same CDR3 protein become a single entry with the most common DNA and genes. The V and J calls and clone size come from TCRdb's table, not from the authors' own analysis. The sample table contains some 120,000 distinct CDR3 sequences; only one count was recorded for roughly 13% of them. The ten biggest clones cover under 3% of the sample.

The sequenced material came from blood, either unsorted or a sorted T cell fraction (not recorded which). This sequence originates from a female donor with ankylosing spondylitis or in good health (not recorded which). This chain joins TRBV5-1 to TRBJ1-2; the junction holds 7 bases that match TRBD1. This receptor carries the CDR3 CASSARQGGSYGYTF. DNA sequence: TGCGCCAGCAGCGCACGACAGGGTGGTAGCTATGGCTACACCTTC.